A selection of T cell receptor beta chains follows, all from one sample in a study of cytomegalovirus exposure and HLA in healthy donors. Sequencing used immunoSEQ multiplex PCR; TCRdb keeps in-frame clones, though not all of them. The sample records under 100,000 clones, roughly 70% being singletons. Sequences were obtained from PBMCs. The receptors stem from a woman aged 50 to 65 in good health and CMV-seropositive. Each CDR3 is given with its conserved first and last residue. The D gene is left open where the match is weak. Where a row states a size, it is once, few, many or the class of an expanded clone; other rows omit it.

v_call	d_call	clone_size	j_call	cdr3_aa	cdr3_nt
TRBV30	TRBD1	NA	TRBJ1-5	CAWSVAGGQPQHF	TGTGCCTGGAGTGTTGCAGGGGGGCAGCCCCAGCATTTT
TRBV16	TRBD2	few	TRBJ2-7	CASSQSRLSGKSYEQYF	TGTGCCAGCAGCCAATCGCGTCTGAGCGGGAAGTCCTACGAGCAGTACTTC
TRBV15	NA	NA	TRBJ2-1	CATSIDFSGGEQFF	TGTGCCACCAGCATTGACTTCTCCGGCGGGGAGCAGTTCTTC
TRBV7-9	TRBD2	NA	TRBJ2-5	CASSSGLAGGYGVQETQYF	TGTGCCAGCAGCTCCGGACTAGCGGGAGGATACGGGGTCCAAGAGACCCAGTACTTC
TRBV5-6	NA	NA	TRBJ2-2	CASTWGGGSDTGELFF	TGTGCCAGCACCTGGGGGGGCGGGAGTGACACCGGGGAGCTGTTTTTT
TRBV7-9	NA	NA	TRBJ2-2	CASSPGVQGPRELFF	TGTGCCAGCAGCCCAGGGGTTCAGGGGCCCCGGGAGCTGTTTTTT
TRBV5-1	TRBD1	NA	TRBJ1-2	CASSSGTGEAGYTF	TGCGCCAGCAGCTCCGGGACAGGGGAGGCTGGCTACACCTTC
TRBV5-5	NA	NA	TRBJ2-5	CASSLHSQETQYF	TGTGCCAGCAGCTTGCACAGCCAAGAGACCCAGTACTTC
TRBV5-8	TRBD2	NA	TRBJ2-1	CASSLLAGGPGEQFF	TGTGCCAGCAGCCTACTAGCGGGAGGGCCGGGTGAGCAGTTCTTC
TRBV4-1	NA	few	TRBJ1-5	CASSQEESGTLRPQHF	TGCGCCAGCAGCCAAGAGGAGAGCGGCACCTTAAGGCCCCAGCATTTT
TRBV6-6	NA	NA	TRBJ1-4	CASQGPEKLFF	TGTGCCAGTCAGGGCCCTGAAAAACTGTTTTTT
TRBV28	TRBD2	NA	TRBJ2-7	CASSEAGFFYEQYF	TGTGCCAGCAGCGAAGCGGGGTTCTTCTACGAGCAGTACTTC
TRBV7-9	TRBD2	NA	TRBJ2-5	CASRKTGGETQYF	TGTGCCAGCAGGAAAACCGGGGGGGAGACCCAGTACTTC